This TCR beta chain was identified during a study of shared clonotypes between healthy human individuals. Across the study: Donors, aged 18 to 49, were two women and a few men. Regarding the study as a whole: Generally, estimated richness proved larger in naive subsets than it did in memory subsets. Depth was large, yet rarefaction showed that sorted-subset sequencing was incomplete. Some clonotypes were shared by all four sorted-subset donors, while others were not shared. The non-shared ones had lower generation probabilities than the shared ones.

CD8 cells classed as naive were CD45RO-negative and positively selected for CCR7, excluding terminally differentiated effector memory CD45RA+ cells. Repertoires were generated with immunoSEQ multiplex PCR, while TCRdb's copy carries only in-frame clones and drops some. The sample lists about 2.1 million clones, 85% to 95% occurring once. Between the trimmed V and J ends, which lost 10 bases and 5 bases, there was a span of 17 bases. Germline V CDR1 and CDR2: ENHRY, SYGVKD. The CDR3 loop spans 13 amino acids. This clone was counted a single time. The antigen is not known. The sequenced sample consisted of naive CD8+ T cells from PBMCs. This TCR derives from a man younger than 35 in good health. Some clones in this sample may be carry-over from other donors' samples. The rearrangement uses TRBV10-3 and TRBJ2-5, with D possibly being TRBD2 (6 bases). The CDR3 nucleotides are TGTGCCACCGCGGAGGGGCTGGGGGAGACCCAGTACTTC. Protein: CATAEGLGETQYF.